This entry is about one T cell receptor (beta chain). The sample originates from a study of blood T cell repertoires in COVID-19. The junction had 7 bases not matched to a gene; V was cut back by 2 bases and J by 7 bases. Germline V CDR1 and CDR2: KGHSH, LQKENI. The CDR3 loop spans 16 amino acids. The protocol was immunoSEQ multiplex PCR, while the TCRdb copy is restricted to in-frame clones and leaves out a portion. Counted here are 300,000 to 450,000 clones, around nine tenths occurring once; the ten biggest clones make up less than 3.5%. This receptor was taken from a human donor in a cohort sampled during active COVID-19. V usage is TRBV18 and J usage is TRBJ2-1, with 11 bases aligning to TRBD2. Source material: peripheral blood. The DNA of the CDR3 is TGTGCCAGCTCACCATCCTCCGGGACTAGCGGTAATGAGCAGTTCTTC. Translation: CASSPSSGTSGNEQFF.